Detailed here is one T cell receptor beta chain. Its antigen is unknown. The CDR3 extends over 18 amino acids. Unmatched junction bases numbered 14, after V lost 9 bases and J lost 0 bases. Germline V gene sequence: CDR1 SNHLY, CDR2 FYNNEI. Expressed TCRB transcripts were sequenced because the entire RNA isolate underwent reverse transcription. Profiling relied on immunoSEQ multiplex PCR, and the TCRdb table lists in-frame clones only, not all of them. This sample yields about 110,000 clones, of which roughly 40% are seen a single time; about 0.07% belongs to the top ten. This sample was included in a study of beta chain features in type 1 diabetes. Overall study context: Examination of sorted cells across all samples involved about 100,000,000 cells. Study results and caveats: Amplification by PCR could prefer shorter templates, with the same effect in patients and controls. Patients with type 1 diabetes showed fewer VDJ junction insertions and more deletions. Shorter TCRB CDR3s, moderately but significantly so, were found in Type 1 diabetes patients in all four CD4+ subsets.

The source is a woman aged 18 to 35 in good health. J is TRBJ2-6 and V is TRBV2; 7 bases line up with TRBD1. Sequencing input: stem cell memory CD4+ T cells from blood. DNA of the CDR3: TGTGCCAGGGAGCACTGGACAGGTTCAAACTCTGGGGCCAACGTCCTGACTTTC. Protein: CAREHWTGSNSGANVLTF.